This TCR beta chain appears in the sequencing data of a study of Ad26.COV2.S vaccination and SARS-CoV-2 variants (dated by TCRdb to about 2021). Looking at the study overall: TCRbeta repertoire sequencing served as the tool for gauging how specific and how broad the SARS-CoV-2-reactive T cell receptors were following Ad26.COV2.S vaccination. The TCR-sequenced set comprised around 30 samples: about 19 Ad26.COV2.S vaccine recipients, 5 placebo recipients and 8 SARS-CoV-2 convalescent individuals. Study-wide conclusions, independent of this receptor: It was noted by the authors that total T cell responses may have been underestimated by the TCR breadth and depth analyses. Substantial breadth of spike-specific CD8+ and CD4+ T cell responses was reported after vaccination. Comparable non-spike TCR breadth was observed between vaccine and placebo recipients, consistent with only spike being contained in the vaccine. Higher spike-specific TCR breadth was observed in Ad26.COV2.S recipients than in placebo recipients (P = 0.0014).

Reading the label with the study, this specimen's time point is: individuals recovered from natural SARS-CoV-2 infection. With respect to this clone: It has no known antigen specificity. No quality values exist for individual bases; no much larger clone is one base distant.

At the junction V is shortened by 5 bases and J by 2 bases, with 13 bases in between. CDR1 and CDR2 were assigned from the germline V gene (reference sequence) as MNHEY and SMNVEV. Measured from the cysteine to the phenylalanine, the CDR3 is 15 residues long. Only the CDR3 part of the read is kept: 45 bases, read in frame from the first base. The immunoSEQ Assay was the method used to sequence TCRbeta CDR3 regions. After extraction, genomic DNA underwent amplification by bias-controlled multiplex PCR, followed by high-throughput sequencing. The original methods were these. Collapsing and filtering of sequences were performed to quantify the absolute abundance of each unique TCRbeta CDR3 region. T cell fraction was estimated by normalizing TCRbeta template counts to usable DNA, which was measured by amplifying reference genes present in all nucleated cells. Repertoire TCRs were annotated as SARS-CoV-2-specific by exact matching of V gene, CDR3 amino acid sequence and J gene to a known reactive TCR set. The reference SARS-CoV-2 TCR set was derived from MIRA and filtered for enrichment in COVID-19-positive ImmuneCODE repertoires, a step that removed public or cross-reactive TCRs. Using the MIRA antigens, annotated TCRs were further analysed by specific ORF or by position within an ORF. Breadth was defined as the number of annotated unique rearrangements divided by the total number of unique productive rearrangements, and depth was defined as the summed frequency of the annotated unique rearrangements. Two-sided Wilcoxon rank-sum tests were used to compare TCR breadth between groups. TCRdb mirrors the immuneACCESS table, restricted to in-frame sequences. Some clones are absent from its copies; in checked studies, under half trace to an unresolved V gene, and the reason for the others is unknown. V and J calls and clone size are as listed in that table; D and trimming were resolved from the DNA. The sample has over 85,000 clones on record, roughly 85% of them singletons. In total, the top ten clones hold about 15% of the sample.

Recombination joined TRBV27 with TRBJ1-5, with a tentative D gene TRBD1 over 6 matching bases. The sample in question was peripheral blood, obtained after recovery from COVID-19. This TCR was sampled from a human donor who had recovered from COVID-19. The CDR3 is CASSLQGLGNQPQHF. In nucleotide form, the sequence is TGTGCCAGCAGTCTACAGGGATTGGGCAATCAGCCCCAGCATTTT.